Below are 30 T cell receptor beta chains sequenced from a single sample in a study of regulatory T cells in long-lasting Graves disease. Time point in this sample: persistent/refractory GD, antithyroid drugs over 5 years with positive TRAb. Researchers made the TCR library from RNA that was extracted from PBMCs. CDR3-region Arm-PCR and iRepertoire HTBI primers produced the TCR beta libraries. Using its own MiXCR run on the multiplex PCR reads, TCRdb lists one record per CDR3 protein. The sample yields hundreds of thousands of distinct CDR3 sequences, under 25% seen once. The sample consisted of peripheral blood mononuclear cells (PBMCs), taken when the disease was refractory, from a patient treated with antithyroid drugs. Source of these receptors: a female donor with Graves disease.

The J gene is TRBJ2-5, the V gene TRBV6-5; 9 bases match TRBD1. The J segment lost 4 bases and the V segment lost 0 bases, leaving 15 bases of the junction unmatched. CDR3 length equals 19 residues. Per the germline V gene, CDR1 is MNHEY and CDR2 is SVGAGI. The CDR3 DNA reads TGTGCCAGCAGTTACTCGATATTTAGATCGACAGGGGGAATAGAGACCCAGTACTTC. Translated: CASSYSIFRSTGGIETQYF.

The rearrangement links TRBV2 to TRBJ2-3; D is undetermined. V shed 4 bases and J shed 0 bases, with 11 bases lying between them. The V gene's germline CDR1 is SNHLY and CDR2 FYNNEI. The CDR3 sequence is 15 residues long. This CDR3 reads CASSGPTSSTDTQYF. CDR3 DNA: TGTGCCAGCAGTGGCCCCACCAGCAGCACAGATACGCAGTATTTT.

This clonotype was recorded many times. This sequence joins TRBV7-3 and TRBJ1-1; 9 bases align to TRBD1. Losses at the gene ends were 5 bases for V and 12 bases for J; bases not matched to a gene: 7. There are 12 residues in the CDR3. In germline, CDR1 is SGHTA, CDR2 FQGTGA. The CDR3 coding sequence is TGTGCCAGCAGCCTGGGGACAGGGCGACCTTTCTTT. This translates into CASSLGTGRPFF.

This clonotype was seen at least ten times. The rearrangement uses TRBV6-5 and TRBJ1-6; perhaps TRBD1 as D (6 bases). Looked up from germline, CDR1 is MNHEY and CDR2 is SVGAGI. The CDR3 is 14 residues long. Trimming shortened V by 3 bases and J by 10 bases, and 13 bases separated the two germline ends. The CDR3 nucleotides read TGTGCCAGCAGTTATGGGGGGCAACTGTCACCCCTCCACTTT. It codes for CASSYGGQLSPLHF.

This clonotype was picked up a small number of times. J is TRBJ2-7 and V is TRBV5-1; maybe TRBD2 (6 bases). Germline CDR1 is SGHRS and CDR2 is YFSETQ. CDR3 length equals 16 residues. Trimming took off 0 bases at V and 2 bases at J, with 15 bases between the two ends. As DNA, the CDR3 is TGCGCCAGCAGCTTGGTAGCGGCAGGGCGGACCTACGAGCAGTACTTC. The encoded protein is CASSLVAAGRTYEQYF.

The table lists this clonotype with many counts. The chain links TRBV6-5 to TRBJ2-2; a weak D match, TRBD1 (5 bases). Looked up from germline, CDR1 is MNHEY and CDR2 is SVGAGI. The V end lost 2 bases, the J end lost 2 bases, and 6 bases lay between the germline ends. This CDR3 is 14 amino acids long. The CDR3 nucleotides read TGTGCCAGCAGTTACCAGGGCAACACCGGGGAGCTGTTTTTT. Its translation is CASSYQGNTGELFF.

The chain recombines TRBV11-2 with TRBJ2-1; D is possibly TRBD1 (5 bases). The V end lost 5 bases, the J end lost 3 bases, and 14 bases lay between the germline ends. Germline V gene data show CDR1 as SGHAT and CDR2 as FQNNGV. This CDR3 is 15 amino acids long. The CDR3 DNA reads TGTGCCAGCAGCCCAGACAGCTTCAACTACAATGAGCAGTTCTTC. Its translation is CASSPDSFNYNEQFF.

The rearrangement links TRBV5-1 to TRBJ1-5; D call uncertain. The CDR3 contains 17 residues. CDR1 SGHRS and CDR2 YFSETQ come from the germline V gene. Trimming stripped 6 bases from V and 2 bases from J, with 21 bases between. CDR3: CASNPHSGIRGNQPQHF. CDR3 bases: TGCGCCAGCAATCCTCATAGCGGGATTAGGGGCAATCAGCCCCAGCATTTT. Together with reference TRBV5-1 and TRBJ1-5, the CDR3 gives the full variable domain: KAGVTQTPRYLIKTRGQQVTLSCSPISGHRSVSWYQQTPGQGLQFLFEYFSETQRNKGNFPGRFSGRQFSNSRSEMNVSTLELGDSALYLCASNPHSGIRGNQPQHFGDGTRLSIL.

This clonotype has more than one count but fewer than ten. The chain carries TRBV9 and TRBJ1-2; D remains unclear. The CDR3 spans 14 residues. The V end lost 4 bases, the J end lost 1 base, and 11 bases lay between the germline ends. Germline CDR1 SGDLS, CDR2 YYNGEE. The CDR3, as DNA: TGTGCCAGCAGCCAAGGCCGAAGTAACTATGGCTACACCTTC. Translated: CASSQGRSNYGYTF.

The gene calls are TRBV19 and TRBJ1-5, with TRBD1 identical over 8 bases. This CDR3 region has 16 residues. Per the germline V gene, CDR1 is LNHDA and CDR2 is SQIVND (reference sequence). J gave up 1 base and V 7 bases, and 9 bases lay outside the gene matches. The CDR3 is CASKIGGQGSNQPQHF. CDR3 bases: TGTGCCAGTAAGATCGGTGGACAGGGAAGCAATCAGCCCCAGCATTTT.

Worth noting for this clonotype: A far larger clone is off by one base, so a read error is likely. The chain carries TRBV6-5 and TRBJ2-5, with 9 bases identical to TRBD1. Per the germline V gene, CDR1 is MNHEY and CDR2 is SVGAGI. This CDR3 is 15 amino acids long. CDR3 bases: TGTGCCTGCAGCCCTATAACAGGGGGCGAGGAGACCCAGTACTTC. Translation gives CACSPITGGEETQYF.

In its sample, this clonotype was seen many times. The chain uses TRBV7-2 and TRBJ1-5, with D possibly being TRBD1 (5 bases). The CDR3 extends over 15 amino acids. Germline V gives CDR1 SGHTA, CDR2 FQGNSA. V was clipped by 5 bases and J by 2 bases, with 13 bases between them. The chain's CDR3 is CASSRDSLGNQPQHF. As DNA, the CDR3 is TGTGCCAGCAGCCGTGACAGTTTAGGCAATCAGCCCCAGCATTTT.

The chain carries TRBV7-9 and TRBJ1-2, with D tentatively TRBD1 (5 bases). Trimming left V 1 base short and J 4 bases short, with 7 bases between. Germline CDR1 and CDR2: SEHNR and FQNEAQ (reference sequence). The CDR3 spans 13 residues. The CDR3: CASSLGDRYGYTF. The CDR3 DNA reads TGTGCCAGCAGCTTAGGGGACCGCTATGGCTACACCTTC.

The chain links TRBV5-1 to TRBJ1-2, with TRBD1 matching over 9 bases. V shed 4 bases, J shed 2 bases, and the junction held 6 bases outside the gene matches. Looked up from germline, CDR1 is SGHRS and CDR2 is YFSETQ. The CDR3 contains 15 residues. CDR3 bases: TGCGCCAGCAGCCCGGGACAGGGAAGGAACTATGGCTACACCTTC. Amino acid sequence: CASSPGQGRNYGYTF.

This clonotype was recorded many times. The V call is TRBV28, the J call TRBJ2-7, with D hard to call. Per germline, CDR1 MDHEN and CDR2 SYDVKM. The CDR3 spans 12 residues. The V and J ends lost 8 bases and 2 bases respectively, with 10 bases between them. CDR3 bases: TGTGCCAGCTTCTCGCCAACCTACGAGCAGTACTTC. Amino acid sequence: CASFSPTYEQYF. Together with reference TRBV28 and TRBJ2-7, the CDR3 gives the full variable domain: DVKVTQSSRYLVKRTGEKVFLECVQDMDHENMFWYRQDPGLGLRLIYFSYDVKMKEKGDIPEGYSVSREKKERFSLILESASTNQTSMYLCASFSPTYEQYFGPGTRLTVT.

The rearrangement uses TRBV12-5 and TRBJ2-1; D is ambiguous. V shed 2 bases and J shed 5 bases, with 4 bases lying between them. This CDR3 has 12 residues. The germline V gene encodes CDR1 LGHNT and CDR2 FRNRAP. The CDR3 region has the DNA TGTGCTAGTGGTTTGCCCGACAATGAGCAGTTCTTC. It specifies CASGLPDNEQFF. Full variable domain (remainder filled in from reference TRBV12-5 and TRBJ2-1): DARVTQTPRHKVTEMGQEVTMRCQPILGHNTVFWYRQTMMQGLELLAYFRNRAPLDDSGMPKDRFSAEMPDATLATLKIQPSEPRDSAVYFCASGLPDNEQFFGPGTRLTVL.

The V call is TRBV5-1, the J call TRBJ1-6; no clear D. CDR3 length: 13 amino acids. Trimming cost V 0 bases and J 10 bases, with 8 bases left between them. CDR1 and CDR2 from the germline V gene are SGHRS and YFSETQ. The CDR3 coding sequence is TGCGCCAGCAGCTTGGCGTACGGCTCACCCCTCCACTTT. Protein: CASSLAYGSPLHF. The full variable domain, rest sourced from reference TRBV5-1 and TRBJ1-6, is KAGVTQTPRYLIKTRGQQVTLSCSPISGHRSVSWYQQTPGQGLQFLFEYFSETQRNKGNFPGRFSGRQFSNSRSEMNVSTLELGDSALYLCASSLAYGSPLHFGNGTRLTVT.

This clonotype was counted only a few times. This rearrangement joins TRBV7-6 to TRBJ2-2; D is tentatively TRBD1 or TRBD2 (5 bases each). The length of the CDR3 is 12 residues. Between the trimmed V and J ends, which lost 10 bases and 7 bases, there was a span of 13 bases. In germline, CDR1 is SGHVS, CDR2 FNYEAQ. CDR3 sequence: CAIRSGGGELFF. The CDR3 coding sequence is TGTGCCATCCGATCTGGGGGCGGGGAGCTGTTTTTT.

This clonotype was seen many times. CDR3 sequence: CASSVLSTRPYYGYTF. The CDR3 region has the DNA TGTGCCAGCAGTGTCTTATCGACCCGACCTTACTATGGCTACACCTTC. The chain joins TRBV6-1 to TRBJ1-2; no reliable D call. CDR1 is MNHNS and CDR2 is SASEGT in the germline V gene. Trimming shortened V by 4 bases and J by 3 bases, and 18 bases separated the two germline ends. The CDR3 contains 16 residues.

Many counts were recorded for this clonotype. This chain uses TRBV28 with TRBJ1-6, with D unresolved. CDR3 length: 15 amino acids. Between the trimmed V and J ends, which lost 3 bases and 6 bases, there was a span of 12 bases. In germline, CDR1 is MDHEN, CDR2 SYDVKM. The CDR3 bases are TGTGCCAGCAGTTTCGGAGGCGCGGCTAATTCACCCCTCCACTTT. Its protein product is CASSFGGAANSPLHF.

The rearrangement joins TRBV6-1 to TRBJ1-5; D is unresolved. V lost 4 bases and J lost 6, with 16 bases in between. This CDR3 region has 15 residues. Germline V lookup: CDR1 MNHNS, CDR2 SASEGT. The CDR3 nucleotides are TGTGCCAGCAGTGCCCGGAGGGAGGTCGGTCAGCCCCAGCATTTT. It yields the protein CASSARREVGQPQHF.

The gene calls are TRBV7-2 and TRBJ2-6; tentatively, D is TRBD1 or TRBD2 (6 bases each). CDR1 is SGHTA and CDR2 is FQGNSA in the germline V gene. V lost 5 bases and J lost 0, with 20 bases in between. The CDR3 extends over 19 amino acids. CDR3 nucleotides: TGTGCCAGCAGCCGGGAGAGCAGGGGACGCCACTCTGGGGCCAACGTCCTGACTTTC. Protein: CASSRESRGRHSGANVLTF. Filled out from reference TRBV7-2 and TRBJ2-6, the complete variable domain reads GAGVSQSPSNKVTEKGKDVELRCDPISGHTALYWYRQSLGQGLEFLIYFQGNSAPDKSGLPSDRFSAERTGGSVSTLTIQRTQQEDSAVYLCASSRESRGRHSGANVLTFGAGSRLTVL.

V and J are TRBV28 and TRBJ2-4; tentatively, D is TRBD2 (6 bases). Germline CDR1 MDHEN, CDR2 SYDVKM. Trimming took off 7 bases at V and 7 bases at J, with 20 bases between the two ends. The CDR3 contains 15 residues. The CDR3 region is CASTSSSASGNIQYF. Here the CDR3 DNA reads TGTGCCAGCACGTCCTCTAGCGCGAGCGGGAACATTCAGTACTTC.

This clonotype has only a few counts. The rearrangement joins TRBV6-9 to TRBJ2-2, with 7 bases identical to TRBD1. Trimming took 3 bases from V and 0 from J; bases not matched to a gene: 4. This CDR3 spans 16 amino acids. Germline assignment: CDR1 MNHGY and CDR2 SVAAGI. The CDR3 DNA is TGTGCCAGCAGTTACTTCGGACAGGCGAACACCGGGGAGCTGTTTTTT. Its protein is CASSYFGQANTGELFF.

Worth noting for this clonotype: Given a far larger clone just one base away, this is likely a sequencing read error. The chain uses TRBV2 and TRBJ2-7; D is ambiguous. The CDR3 spans 15 residues. CDR1 SNHLY and CDR2 FYNNEI come from the germline V gene. The CDR3 DNA is TGTGCCAGCAGCCCCCAACCGGGCGGAAACTACGAGCTGTACTTC. It is translated as CASSPQPGGNYELYF.

In its sample, this clonotype was seen many times. The chain joins TRBV5-1 to TRBJ1-2; the match to TRBD1 covers 8 bases. The CDR3 totals 13 residues. The J segment lost 8 bases and the V segment lost 0 bases, leaving 3 bases of the junction unmatched. Per germline, CDR1 SGHRS and CDR2 YFSETQ. CDR3 coding DNA: TGCGCCAGCAGCTTGGATTCAGGGGGCGGCTACACCTTC. This translates into CASSLDSGGGYTF. Variable domain in full (rest from reference TRBV5-1 and TRBJ1-2): KAGVTQTPRYLIKTRGQQVTLSCSPISGHRSVSWYQQTPGQGLQFLFEYFSETQRNKGNFPGRFSGRQFSNSRSEMNVSTLELGDSALYLCASSLDSGGGYTFGSGTRLTVV.

Only a few counts were recorded for this clonotype. The gene calls are TRBV7-6 and TRBJ2-2; D uncertain. Germline CDR1 SGHVS, CDR2 FNYEAQ. The CDR3 contains 15 residues. V lost 1 base and J lost 4, with 10 bases in between. The CDR3 sequence is CASSLVPSSTGELFF. CDR3 DNA: TGTGCCAGCAGCTTAGTGCCCTCGAGCACCGGGGAGCTGTTTTTT.

This clonotype appeared many times. V and J are TRBV25-1 and TRBJ1-1, with 10 nucleotides matching TRBD1. V shed 5 bases, J shed 7 bases, and the junction held 10 bases outside the gene matches. Germline CDR1 reads MGHDK; CDR2 reads SYGVNS. The CDR3 covers 15 residues. The CDR3 loop reads CASSYGTGVIGEAFF. The CDR3 DNA follows: TGTGCCAGCAGTTACGGGACAGGGGTTATAGGTGAAGCTTTCTTT.

This clonotype was recorded many times. This rearrangement joins TRBV7-3 to TRBJ2-5; either TRBD1 or TRBD2 may fit D (5 bases each). Trimming shortened V by 5 bases and J by 4 bases, and 14 bases separated the two germline ends. This CDR3 contains 14 residues. The germline V gene encodes CDR1 SGHTA and CDR2 FQGTGA. CDR3 protein: CASSGEGTGETQYF. In nucleotides, the CDR3 is TGTGCCAGCAGCGGCGAGGGGACGGGAGAGACCCAGTACTTC.

This clonotype appeared many times. The chain is built from TRBV6-1 and TRBJ2-7, with 7 bases identical to TRBD1. V was clipped by 4 bases and J by 6 bases; unmatched bases: 6. The CDR3 consists of 13 residues. The germline V gene has CDR1 MNHNS and CDR2 SASEGT. CDR3 residues: CASSATGAGEQYF. The CDR3 DNA reads TGTGCCAGCAGTGCAACAGGGGCCGGCGAGCAGTACTTC.